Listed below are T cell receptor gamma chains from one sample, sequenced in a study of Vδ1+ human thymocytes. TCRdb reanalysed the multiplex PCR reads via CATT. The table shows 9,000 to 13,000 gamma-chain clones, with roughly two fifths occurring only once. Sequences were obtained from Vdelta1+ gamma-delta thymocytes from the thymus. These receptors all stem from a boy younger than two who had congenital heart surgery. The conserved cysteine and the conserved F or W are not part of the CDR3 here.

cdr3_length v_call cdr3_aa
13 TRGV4 ATWDRPTDYYKKL
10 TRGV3 ATWWVRNKKL
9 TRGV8 ATWDSDKKL
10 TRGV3 ATWDTYYKKL
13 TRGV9 ALWDKSENYYKKL
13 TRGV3 ATWDRLGYYYKKL
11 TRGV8 ATWDFLYYKKL
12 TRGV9 ALWEVRPYYKKL
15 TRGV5 ATWDRRSWPLYYKKL
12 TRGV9 ALWEALNYYKKL
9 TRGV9 ALWAYYKKL
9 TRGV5 ATWRRDKKL
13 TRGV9 ALWEVKVENYKKL
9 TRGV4 ATWDRYKKL
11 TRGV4 ATWDGVRYKKL
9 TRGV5 ATWGDYKKL
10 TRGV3 ATWRNYYKKL
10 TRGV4 ATWDGHYKKL
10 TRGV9 ALWEGDYKKL
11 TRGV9 AFEPARYYKKL
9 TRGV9 ALWEVGEKL
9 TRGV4 ATWVRKKKL
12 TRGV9 ALWPNEGSHKKL
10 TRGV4 ATWSNYYKKL
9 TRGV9 ALWLYYKKL
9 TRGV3 ATWDRKGKL
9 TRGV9 ALWEAGKKL
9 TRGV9 ALWEATKKL
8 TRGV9 ALWEGEKL
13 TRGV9 ALWEVRPSYYKKL
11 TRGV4 ATWDGRGYKKL
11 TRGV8 ATWDSSDWIKT
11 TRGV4 ATWDGRGYKKL
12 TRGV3 ATWDRSRSYKKL
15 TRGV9 ALWEVQELSSMVEKL
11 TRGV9 ALWGMGLVEKL
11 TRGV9 ALWERPYYKKL
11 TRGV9 ALWEVLGYKKL
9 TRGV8 ATWDRSKKL
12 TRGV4 ATWEEESDWIKT
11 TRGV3 ATWDIEYYKKL
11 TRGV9 ALWEVHFCKKL
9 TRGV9 ALWEVKKKL
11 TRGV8 ATWDRNYYKKL
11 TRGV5 ATWDRRGYKKL
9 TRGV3 ATWVHYKKL
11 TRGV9 ALWEVRSLWKL
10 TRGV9 ALWGSYYKKL
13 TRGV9 ALWERLTNYYKKL
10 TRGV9 ALWEPRHRKL
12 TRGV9 ALWEVVHIRKKL
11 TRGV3 TTWDKSVYKKL